These 30 T cell receptor beta chains share one sample of origin, sequenced in a study of post-analysis software for immune sequencing data. Points from the study as a whole: The five TRBV segments detected at higher frequency in patients than in controls included TRBV5-6, TRBV5-1 and TRBV20-1.

Their antigens are not known. Unique molecular identifiers were built into the TCR beta cDNA libraries. TCRdb analysed the PCR reads with MiXCR anew, one entry per CDR3 protein. The data hold hundreds of thousands of distinct CDR3 sequences, with 55% to 60% observed a single time. Sequencing was carried out using blood. The receptors stem from a girl aged 2 to 9 with multiple sclerosis.

This chain uses TRBV27 with TRBJ1-2; 10 bases fit TRBD1. The ends lost 1 base at V and 8 bases at J; junction bases unmatched: 13. The CDR3 totals 17 residues. Germline CDR1 and CDR2: MNHEY and SMNVEV (reference sequence). The CDR3 coding sequence is TGTGCCAGCAGTTTATTCGGGTCCGGGACAGGGGCCGGAGGCTACACCTTC. It translates to CASSLFGSGTGAGGYTF.

The chain is built from TRBV20-1 and TRBJ2-1; 7 bases agree with TRBD2. The CDR3 length is 17 residues. Germline CDR1 DFQATT, CDR2 SNEGSKA (reference sequence). Germline trimming cut 5 bases from V and 0 bases from J; bases unmatched to any gene: 13. The CDR3 here is CSAVRGRGFPSYNEQFF. In nucleotides, the CDR3 is TGCAGTGCTGTTCGCGGGCGGGGGTTTCCCTCCTACAATGAGCAGTTCTTC.

The rearrangement links TRBV20-1 to TRBJ2-3; 7 bases map to TRBD2. CDR1 is DFQATT and CDR2 is SNEGSKA in the germline V gene (reference sequence). V dropped 5 bases and J dropped 5; count of bases not matched to a gene: 10. There are 14 residues in the CDR3. CDR3 region: CSASRTSMVDTQYF. As DNA, the CDR3 is TGCAGTGCTTCCCGGACTAGTATGGTAGATACGCAGTATTTT.

The J gene is TRBJ2-3, the V gene TRBV20-1; TRBD2 matches at 8 bases. From germline, CDR1 is DFQATT and CDR2 SNEGSKA (reference sequence). The CDR3 extends over 13 amino acids. After removal of 6 bases from V and 10 bases from J, the junction contained 12 bases not matched to a gene. CDR3 residues: CSAPLAGSRAQYF. DNA of the CDR3: TGCAGTGCGCCGCTAGCGGGCTCTAGGGCGCAGTATTTT.

In this sample, this clonotype turned up a few times. In nucleotides, the CDR3 is TGTGCCAGCAGCTTACAGGGGCTGAGAGAGACCCAGTACTTC. The encoded protein is CASSLQGLRETQYF. The V and J genes are TRBV7-2 and TRBJ2-5, with D maybe TRBD1 (6 bases). Germline assignment: CDR1 SGHTA and CDR2 FQGNSA. Trimming pared 2 bases from V and 4 bases from J, leaving 11 bases between. The CDR3 length is 14 residues.

This clonotype occurred a few times. This chain links TRBV29-1 with TRBJ2-1; tentatively, D is TRBD2 (5 bases). Germline loops: CDR1 SQVTM, CDR2 ANQGSEA. V was pared by 4 bases and J by 6 bases, with 7 bases between. CDR3 size: 11 residues. In DNA, the CDR3 is TGCAGCGTTGGGAGCGGCAATGAGCAGTTCTTC. Amino acids: CSVGSGNEQFF.

This clonotype was seen repeatedly, ten times or more. This chain uses TRBV12-3 or TRBV12-4 with TRBJ2-6; D unresolved. This CDR3 has 13 amino acids. V was shortened by 6 bases and J by 0 bases, with 3 bases between the two germline ends. The CDR3 coding sequence is TGTGCCAGCAGCTTCTCTGGGGCCAACGTCCTGACTTTC. Its protein product is CASSFSGANVLTF.

The chain recombines TRBV12-3 or TRBV12-4 with TRBJ2-1, with D perhaps TRBD2 (5 bases). V was clipped by 5 bases and J by 0 bases, with 17 bases between them. There are 17 residues in the CDR3. The CDR3 region has the DNA TGTGCCAGCAGTCCGACCCAGGACTCTAGCTCCTACAATGAGCAGTTCTTC. Protein: CASSPTQDSSSYNEQFF.

V and J are TRBV6-5 and TRBJ2-1, with TRBD2 matching over 7 bases. J gave up 10 bases and V 2 bases, and 5 bases lay outside the gene matches. The V gene's germline CDR1 is MNHEY and CDR2 SVGAGI. The CDR3 consists of 13 residues. CDR3 region: CASSYPRTREQFF. The CDR3 DNA follows: TGTGCCAGCAGTTACCCGCGGACTAGGGAGCAGTTCTTC.

This chain joins TRBV6-5 and TRBJ2-5; D is possibly TRBD1 or TRBD2 (6 bases each). This CDR3 is built from 13 residues. V was shortened by 6 bases and J by 1 base, with 9 bases between the two germline ends. Germline-derived CDR1 and CDR2 are MNHEY and SVGAGI. The CDR3 here is CASRGGSQETQYF. The CDR3 DNA is TGTGCCAGCAGAGGGGGGTCCCAAGAGACCCAGTACTTC.

The CDR3 region is CARPFQLNTEAFF. CDR3 sequence (DNA): TGTGCCAGACCGTTCCAGCTAAACACTGAAGCTTTCTTT. The genes are TRBV21-1 and TRBJ1-1. TRBV21-1 is noted as a pseudogene. This CDR3 is built from 13 residues.

The chain joins TRBV5-1 to TRBJ1-5, with D possibly matching TRBD1 (5 bases). The germline CDR1 and CDR2 sequences are SGHRS and YFSETQ. Between the trimmed V and J ends, which lost 0 bases and 2 bases, there was a span of 12 bases. The CDR3 is 16 residues long. The CDR3 reads CASSLEAGGGNQPQHF. Here the CDR3 DNA reads TGCGCCAGCAGCTTGGAAGCCGGGGGAGGCAATCAGCCCCAGCATTTT.

Written as DNA, the CDR3 is TGCGCCAGCAGCTCTGCTGGGGGCTACACTGAAGCTTTCTTT. This encodes CASSSAGGYTEAFF. The J gene is TRBJ1-1, the V gene TRBV5-1, with D perhaps TRBD1 (6 bases). Germline loops: CDR1 SGHRS, CDR2 YFSETQ. V dropped 3 bases and J dropped 3 bases, with 12 bases sitting between them. The length of the CDR3 is 14 residues.

The chain combines TRBV20-1 with TRBJ2-1; TRBD1 or TRBD2 may be the D gene (5 bases each). V was cut by 6 bases and J by 0 bases, with 21 bases left in between. CDR1 DFQATT and CDR2 SNEGSKA come from the germline V gene (reference sequence). The CDR3 runs to 17 residues. This chain's CDR3 is CSAPRRGEVGSYNEQFF. DNA of the CDR3: TGCAGTGCCCCACGGAGAGGGGAAGTCGGCTCCTACAATGAGCAGTTCTTC.

The chain uses TRBV4-1 and TRBJ2-4; perhaps D is TRBD1 or TRBD2 (6 bases each). The J call may be in error: the DNA end matches TRBJ2-7 better. Germline CDR1 and CDR2: MGHRA and YSYEKL. The length of the CDR3 is 15 residues. The CDR3 sequence is CASRNRDKGEAEQYF. The DNA of the CDR3 is TGCGCCAGCAGGAACCGGGACAAGGGGGAGGCCGAGCAGTACTTC.

A note on this clonotype: One end of the junction is discordant with germline, which a read error may explain. J is TRBJ2-1 and V is TRBV5-5; D tentatively reads TRBD1 or TRBD2 (5 bases each). This CDR3 comprises 13 residues. The V gene's germline CDR1 is SGHKS and CDR2 YYEKEE (reference sequence). The CDR3 region has the DNA TGCGCCAGCAGCTTGGGGGTACACAATGAGCAGTTCTTC. It specifies CASSLGVHNEQFF. The whole variable domain, remainder taken from reference TRBV5-5 and TRBJ2-1, is DAGVTQSPTHLIKTRGQQVTLRCSPISGHKSVSWYQQVLGQGPQFIFQYYEKEERGRGNFPDRFSARQFPNYSSELNVNALLLGDSALYLCASSLGVHNEQFFGPGTRLTVL.

V usage is TRBV4-1 and J usage is TRBJ2-6; D remains unclear. Germline V gene sequence: CDR1 MGHRA, CDR2 YSYEKL. The CDR3 loop spans 17 amino acids. Between the trimmed V and J ends, which lost 0 bases and 0 bases, there was a span of 9 bases. CDR3 amino acids: CASSQEAPYSGANVLTF. CDR3 nucleotide sequence: TGCGCCAGCAGCCAAGAGGCCCCATACTCTGGGGCCAACGTCCTGACTTTC.

The chain recombines TRBV29-1 with TRBJ2-1, with 8 bases identical to TRBD1. This CDR3 is 13 amino acids long. Losses at the gene ends were 8 bases for V and 4 bases for J; bases not matched to a gene: 7. The V gene's germline CDR1 is SQVTM and CDR2 ANQGSEA. The CDR3 nucleotides are TGCAGCCCAACATACAGGGGGTACAATGAGCAGTTCTTC. Its translation: CSPTYRGYNEQFF.

J is TRBJ1-2 and V is TRBV2; 9 positions agree with TRBD1. The CDR3 covers 14 residues. CDR1 SNHLY and CDR2 FYNNEI come from the germline V gene. With 8 bases clipped from V and 8 bases from J, the junction kept 12 bases outside the gene matches. As DNA, the CDR3 is TGTGCCAGCTCACCCGGGACAGGGTATTGGGGCTACACCTTC. The encoded protein is CASSPGTGYWGYTF.

For the CDR3, the DNA is TGTGCCAGCAGCTTGGAGGCGGGAGGGAGTGAGCAGTTCTTC. This gives the protein CASSLEAGGSEQFF. The rearrangement joins TRBV5-4 to TRBJ2-1; TRBD2 aligns across 9 bases. Losses at the gene ends were 0 bases for V and 9 bases for J; bases not matched to a gene: 4. The CDR3 loop spans 14 amino acids. From germline, CDR1 is SGHNT and CDR2 YYREEE (reference sequence).

This chain uses TRBV18 with TRBJ1-2; D is unclear. CDR1 is KGHSH, CDR2 LQKENI, per germline. This CDR3 region has 14 residues. The V end lost 3 bases, the J end lost 4 bases, and 12 bases lay between the germline ends. Here the CDR3 DNA reads TGTGCCAGCTCACCCGATACACTCCCCTATGGCTACACCTTC. It translates to CASSPDTLPYGYTF.

This clonotype was seen a handful of times. Written as DNA, the CDR3 is TGCGCCAGCAGCCAAGACCCGACTAGCGACTACGAGCAGTACTTC. It translates to CASSQDPTSDYEQYF. This rearrangement joins TRBV4-1 to TRBJ2-7; TRBD2 agrees at 8 bases. The CDR3 has 15 residues. Germline V gene data show CDR1 as MGHRA and CDR2 as YSYEKL. V was clipped by 0 bases and J by 3 bases; unmatched bases: 4.

This sequence joins TRBV10-3 and TRBJ2-1; possibly TRBD1 for D (6 bases). Per the germline V gene, CDR1 is ENHRY and CDR2 is SYGVKD. There are 15 residues in the CDR3. V was pared by 3 bases and J by 6 bases, with 15 bases between. This chain's CDR3 is CAISDGRGISNEQFF. DNA for the CDR3: TGTGCCATCAGTGATGGCAGGGGCATCAGCAATGAGCAGTTCTTC.

This clonotype was counted between two and nine times. J is TRBJ2-1 and V is TRBV27; 9 bases fit TRBD1. There are 18 residues in the CDR3. V dropped 3 bases and J dropped 7; count of bases not matched to a gene: 16. Germline CDR1 is MNHEY and CDR2 is SMNVEV (reference sequence). The CDR3 DNA sequence: TGTGCCAGCAGTTTGCCAATGGGACAGGGAGGCCCTTGGAATGAGCAGTTCTTC. Residues: CASSLPMGQGGPWNEQFF.

This chain joins TRBV7-2 and TRBJ2-1, with TRBD2 matching over 10 bases. The CDR3 is 15 residues long. V shed 2 bases and J 8 bases; nucleotides not matched to a gene: 6. Germline V lookup: CDR1 SGHTA, CDR2 FQGNSA. The CDR3 bases are TGTGCCAGCAGCTTACTAGCGGGAGTATTCGATGAGCAGTTCTTC. Translated: CASSLLAGVFDEQFF.

The chain couples TRBV6-1 to TRBJ2-5, with D tentatively TRBD1 (6 bases). CDR1 is MNHNS and CDR2 is SASEGT in the germline V gene. V was pared by 6 bases and J by 4 bases, with 12 bases between. CDR3 size: 13 residues. The CDR3 coding sequence is TGTGCCAGCAGGGTGGACAGTCTAGAGACCCAGTACTTC. Amino acid sequence: CASRVDSLETQYF.

The chain is built from TRBV29-1 and TRBJ1-5, with TRBD1 matching over 7 bases. With V trimmed by 8 bases and J by 3 bases, 4 bases remained unmatched. CDR1 and CDR2 from the germline V gene are SQVTM and ANQGSEA. This CDR3 region has 12 residues. The CDR3: CSIGTDNQPQHF. As DNA, the CDR3 is TGCAGCATAGGGACAGACAATCAGCCCCAGCATTTT.

The rearrangement uses TRBV12-3 or TRBV12-4 and TRBJ2-7; a possible D gene is TRBD1 (5 bases). The germline V and J ends were trimmed by 1 base and 0 bases, with 7 bases remaining between them. The CDR3 is 14 residues long. The CDR3 DNA sequence: TGTGCCAGCAGTTTAGACGACAGCTCCTACGAGCAGTACTTC. It yields the protein CASSLDDSSYEQYF.

The chain couples TRBV5-1 to TRBJ2-3; no reliable D call. Trimming pared 4 bases from V and 4 bases from J, leaving 4 bases between. Per the germline V gene, CDR1 is SGHRS and CDR2 is YFSETQ. This CDR3 is 11 amino acids long. CDR3 sequence: CASSKSDTQYF. The CDR3 DNA reads as TGCGCCAGCAGCAAATCAGATACGCAGTATTTT.

In its sample, this clonotype was seen a few times. The genes are TRBV6-2 or TRBV6-3 and TRBJ2-1; 8 bases line up with TRBD1. The ends lost 4 bases at V and 6 bases at J; junction bases unmatched: 8. CDR1 MNHEY and CDR2 SVGEGT come from the germline V gene. The CDR3 is 15 amino acids. The CDR3 nucleotides are TGTGCCAGCAGTTCACCGTGGACAGGGAGCAATGAGCAGTTCTTC. As protein: CASSSPWTGSNEQFF.